Described below is a single T cell receptor beta chain sequence and its context. The antigen is not known. The data belong to a study of cytomegalovirus exposure and HLA in healthy donors. General observations from the study: In a later analysis, common viral pathogens appeared linked to several of the most significant clusters. An analysis was carried out later, and it reportedly showed fewer N-insertions in an Asian-associated ancestry cluster than the roughly 670-donor mean. The presence/absence work took it that sequencing depth was about the same across donors.

V shed 4 bases and J shed 1 base, with 11 bases lying between them. The germline V gene encodes CDR1 SGHNT and CDR2 YYREEE (reference sequence). The length of the CDR3 is 14 residues. Use of 60 Vbeta and 13 Jbeta primers characterized the PCR. The table came from immunoSEQ multiplex PCR; TCRdb's copy has only in-frame clones and leaves some out. This repertoire shows some 100,000 clones, 75% found once; its top ten account for less than 15%. Sequencing was carried out using PBMCs. The chain carries TRBV5-4 and TRBJ1-1; D remains ambiguous. The clonotype comes from a male donor in good health and CMV-seropositive. CDR3 residues: CASSLQERNTEAFF. The DNA for the CDR3 is TGTGCCAGCAGCCTCCAAGAGAGGAACACTGAAGCTTTCTTT.